The 29 T cell receptor beta chains below come from one sample, sequenced in a study of glioma-infiltrating T cells. Amplification of TCR alpha and beta CDR3 regions from RNA used iRepertoire nested multiplex PCR. From the multiplex PCR reads, TCRdb called clonotypes with MiXCR, one entry per CDR3 protein. The data show approximately 110,000 distinct CDR3 sequences, around a quarter seen once. Sample: glioma tissue, nonneoplastic brain tissue, or PBMCs (not recorded which). These TCRs come from a human donor with low-grade glioma or glioblastoma, undergoing nonglioma brain surgery, or in good health (not recorded which).

This clonotype was picked up many times. The rearrangement joins TRBV20-1 to TRBJ2-7; D not certain. The V end was cut by 5 bases, the J end by 2 bases, with 19 bases between. CDR3 length: 15 amino acids. Germline V lookup: CDR1 DFQATT, CDR2 SNEGSKA (reference sequence). The CDR3 bases are TGCAGTGCTCCAAGGACGCCCCTGGGGACCTACGAGCAGTACTTC. As protein: CSAPRTPLGTYEQYF.

The rearrangement uses TRBV13 and TRBJ2-7; D remains unclear. The CDR3 sequence is 14 residues long. Germline assignment: CDR1 PRHDT and CDR2 FYEKMQ (reference sequence). V was clipped by 2 bases and J by 1 base, with 9 bases between them. The CDR3: CASSLLAESYEQYF. The CDR3 DNA reads TGTGCCAGCAGCTTATTGGCCGAATCCTACGAGCAGTACTTC.

A note on this clonotype: Possible read error: a much larger clone is one base away. The chain joins TRBV5-6 to TRBJ1-2, with 7 positions matching TRBD1. Germline V gene data show CDR1 as SGHDT and CDR2 as YYEEEE. The CDR3 length is 15 residues. Losses at the gene ends were 4 bases for V and 5 bases for J; bases not matched to a gene: 11. CDR3 nucleotides: TGTGCCAGCAGCGAACAGGGGAAGAAGTGGTATGGCTACACCTTC. Translated, it gives CASSEQGKKWYGYTF.

For this clonotype: A much larger clone differs from this one at a single base, so this may be a read error. The chain combines TRBV3-1 with TRBJ1-2, with D tentatively TRBD1 (5 bases). Germline assignment: CDR1 LGHDT and CDR2 YNNKEL (reference sequence). The CDR3 spans 14 residues. The DNA of the CDR3 is TGTGCCAACAGCCAAGACGGGACGGTGTATGGCTACACCTTC. Translating it yields CANSQDGTVYGYTF.

J is TRBJ2-3 and V is TRBV30, with TRBD2 matching 8 bases. The CDR3 contains 14 residues. Germline V gene lookup returns CDR1 GTSNPN and CDR2 SVGIG (reference sequence). The junction had 6 bases not matched to a gene; V was cut back by 2 bases and J by 5 bases. Here the CDR3 reads CAWSPGGMGDTQYF. CDR3 nucleotide sequence: TGTGCCTGGAGTCCGGGAGGGATGGGAGATACGCAGTATTTT. Full variable domain (rest looked up from reference TRBV30 and TRBJ2-3): SQTIHQWPATLVQPVGSPLSLECTVEGTSNPNLYWYRQAAGRGLQLLFYSVGIGQISSEVPQNLSASRPQDRQFILSSKKLLLSDSGFYLCAWSPGGMGDTQYFGPGTRLTVL.

This clonotype showed up many times. The chain is built from TRBV28 and TRBJ1-5; D not resolved. Germline assignment: CDR1 MDHEN and CDR2 SYDVKM. The CDR3 loop spans 12 amino acids. V was shortened by 5 bases and J by 3 bases, with 5 bases between the two germline ends. CDR3 residues: CASSPLNQPQHF. The CDR3 DNA reads as TGTGCCAGCAGTCCCCTCAATCAGCCCCAGCATTTT. Supplemented by reference TRBV28 and TRBJ1-5, the full variable domain reads DVKVTQSSRYLVKRTGEKVFLECVQDMDHENMFWYRQDPGLGLRLIYFSYDVKMKEKGDIPEGYSVSREKKERFSLILESASTNQTSMYLCASSPLNQPQHFGDGTRLSIL.

In regard to this clonotype: Here the CDR3 omits its conserved ending phenylalanine or tryptophan, so a read error is the likely source. The rearrangement uses TRBV15 and TRBJ2-5, with 7 bases fitting TRBD2. The J call may be in error: the DNA end matches TRBJ2-1 better. Per germline, CDR1 LNHNV and CDR2 YYDKDF (reference sequence). The CDR3 covers 15 residues. CDR3 amino acids: CATRTSGALNNVQFI. The CDR3 DNA sequence: TGTGCCACTCGCACGAGCGGGGCTCTCAACAATGTACAGTTCATC.

This clonotype was counted at least ten times. This clone may be a read error of a much larger clone one base away. The chain uses TRBV7-8 and TRBJ2-7; D gene unclear. Trimming removed 1 base at V and 6 bases at J, with 4 bases between. Germline CDR1 SGHVS, CDR2 FQNEAQ. The CDR3 covers 11 residues. This CDR3 reads CASSLGAEQYF. DNA of the CDR3: TGTGCCAGCAGCTTAGGGGCCGAGCAGTACTTC.

To note about this clonotype: Possible read error: a much larger clone is one base away. This is likely a read error, given that the CDR3 carries no conserved phenylalanine or tryptophan at its end. The chain carries TRBV9 and TRBJ2-1, with unresolved D. CDR3 length equals 12 residues. V gave up 0 bases and J gave up 4 bases, with 2 bases separating them. Germline V CDR1 and CDR2: SGDLS, YYNGEE. The CDR3 nucleotides read TGTGCCAGCAGCGTAGCGTACAATGAGCAGTTCTAC. This codes for CASSVAYNEQFY.

Concerning this clonotype itself: A much larger clone differs by one base, so this may be a read error. The chain uses TRBV7-2 and TRBJ2-3; 7 bases line up with TRBD2. This CDR3 has 16 residues. Germline V lookup: CDR1 SGHTA, CDR2 FQGNSA. The CDR3 nucleotides read TGTGCCAACAGCTTAGGTTGGCTAGCGGGCACAGATACGCAGTATTTT. Encoded protein: CANSLGWLAGTDTQYF.

This clonotype came up once. This is likely a read error, given that the CDR3 carries no conserved phenylalanine or tryptophan at its end. The chain carries TRBV27 and TRBJ1-2, with D possibly matching TRBD1 (5 bases). Germline assignment: CDR1 MNHEY and CDR2 SMNVEV (reference sequence). The CDR3 loop spans 13 amino acids. V gave up 6 bases and J gave up 2 bases, with 10 bases separating them. CDR3 nucleotides: TGTGCCAGCAGCCGCGCAGGGAACTATGGCTACACCTTA. Amino acids: CASSRAGNYGYTL.

Regarding this clonotype: Sequence at one end of the junction differs from germline and may be a read error. This rearrangement joins TRBV28 to TRBJ1-1; D perhaps matches TRBD1 (6 bases). CDR1 and CDR2 (germline): MDHEN, SYDVKM. CDR3 length equals 14 residues. The CDR3 region has the DNA TGTGCCAGCAGTCCCCACAGGACAGCCACTAAAGCTTTCTTT. This gives the protein CASSPHRTATKAFF.

This clonotype was seen at least ten times. The chain is built from TRBV27 and TRBJ1-2, with 12 bases aligning to TRBD1. The trim removed 3 bases at V and 8 bases at J, leaving 4 bases unmatched. Germline CDR1 and CDR2: MNHEY and SMNVEV (reference sequence). The CDR3 sequence is 14 residues long. DNA for the CDR3: TGTGCCAGCAGTTTGGGACAGGGGGCGAAGGGCTACACCTTC. The encoded protein is CASSLGQGAKGYTF.

There are many counts of this clonotype. The genes are TRBV6-2 or TRBV6-3 and TRBJ2-5; the match to TRBD2 covers 11 bases. The CDR3 length is 15 residues. V was pared by 6 bases and J by 4 bases, with 7 bases of the junction left unmatched. Per germline, CDR1 MNHEY and CDR2 SVGEGT. CDR3 sequence (DNA): TGTGCCAGCAGCCTTCAACTAGCGGGAGCAGAGACCCAGTACTTC. It specifies CASSLQLAGAETQYF.

This clonotype has ten or more counts. The chain joins TRBV29-1 to TRBJ2-3, with 9 nucleotides matching TRBD2. CDR1 and CDR2 (germline): SQVTM, ANQGSEA. The J segment lost 3 bases and the V segment lost 4 bases, leaving 2 bases of the junction unmatched. This CDR3 spans 13 amino acids. The CDR3 here is CSVGGGATDTQYF. CDR3 nucleotide sequence: TGCAGCGTTGGCGGGGGGGCGACAGATACGCAGTATTTT.

Note on this clonotype: Possible read error: a much larger clone is one base away. The chain carries TRBV29-1 and TRBJ2-1, with TRBD1 identical over 9 bases. CDR1 is SQVTM and CDR2 is ANQGSEA in the germline V gene. The CDR3 runs 14 residues. In nucleotides, the CDR3 is TGCAGCGTGGAACCGGGACAGGGACTCAATGAGAAGTTCTTC. It translates to CSVEPGQGLNEKFF.

Comment on this clonotype: This may come from a read error, since a much larger clone is one base off. The rearrangement joins TRBV24-1 to TRBJ1-5; D uncertain. The CDR3 totals 16 residues. Germline values: CDR1 KGHDR, CDR2 SFDVKD. CDR3 region: CAISDPRVGSNQPQHF. The CDR3 region has the DNA TGTGCCATCAGTGATCCCCGGGTGGGAAGCAATCAGCCCCAGCATTTT.

This clonotype came up many times. J is TRBJ2-5 and V is TRBV10-3, with D uncertain. The CDR3 is made up of 12 amino acids. With 8 bases removed from V and 4 bases from J, the gap between germline ends came to 11 bases. CDR1 and CDR2 (germline): ENHRY, SYGVKD. Written as DNA, the CDR3 is TGTGCCATCTCGGCCTGGGGAGAGACCCAGTACTTC. Its translation is CAISAWGETQYF.

This clonotype was picked up many times. The V gene is TRBV5-4, the J gene TRBJ2-3, with D possibly being TRBD2 (6 bases). This CDR3 is 17 amino acids long. CDR1 SGHNT and CDR2 YYREEE come from the germline V gene (reference sequence). V was shortened by 4 bases and J by 6 bases, with 24 bases between the two germline ends. The CDR3 DNA reads TGTGCCAGCAGCCCCCAACCGGGAGCTAAAAGTTGGGATACGCAGTATTTT. This sequence encodes CASSPQPGAKSWDTQYF.

This clonotype was counted at least ten times. The DNA of the CDR3 is TGTGCCAGCAGCTTGTCACAGGGTCCGTATGAAGCTTTCTTT. Protein: CASSLSQGPYEAFF. V and J are TRBV5-4 and TRBJ1-1; tentatively, D is TRBD1 (6 bases). CDR1 and CDR2 from the germline V gene are SGHNT and YYREEE (reference sequence). This CDR3 has 14 amino acids. The V and J ends lost 1 base and 7 bases respectively, with 14 bases between them.

This clonotype has ten or more counts. The gene calls are TRBV9 and TRBJ1-5; D is unclear. CDR3 length: 15 amino acids. The germline V and J ends were trimmed by 4 bases and 8 bases, with 19 bases remaining between them. Germline values: CDR1 SGDLS, CDR2 YYNGEE. The CDR3 region is CASSRTGREEEPQHF. CDR3 nucleotides: TGTGCCAGCAGCAGAACGGGGAGGGAAGAAGAGCCCCAGCATTTT.

The genes are TRBV11-2 and TRBJ2-3; 9 bases line up with TRBD2. Per germline, CDR1 SGHAT and CDR2 FQNNGV. The CDR3 sequence is 16 residues long. V shed 1 base, J shed 4 bases, and the junction held 6 bases outside the gene matches. The CDR3 nucleotides are TGTGCCAGCAGCTTAGTTGGCGGGGGGGCCTCAGATACGCAGTATTTT. Its translation is CASSLVGGGASDTQYF.

A note on this clonotype: A much larger clone lies a single base off, so this may be a read error. V usage is TRBV4-2 and J usage is TRBJ2-7, with TRBD1 as a possible D gene (6 bases). Trimming took 1 base from V and 0 from J, leaving 16 bases between them. Germline assignment: CDR1 LGHNA and CDR2 YNFKEQ. CDR3 length: 17 residues. CDR3 in DNA: TGTGCCAGCAGCCAAGGCTTCGACAGGCTACTCTCCTACGAGCAGTACTTC. The encoded protein is CASSQGFDRLLSYEQYF.

Concerning this clonotype itself: This sequence may be a read error, since a much larger clone differs from it by one base. The chain links TRBV3-1 to TRBJ1-6, with D unresolved. Germline CDR1 is LGHDT and CDR2 is YNNKEL (reference sequence). The CDR3 is made up of 16 amino acids. V was trimmed by 5 bases and J by 0 bases, leaving 11 bases between them. CDR3 residues: CASSMGSSSYNSPLHF. Written as DNA, the CDR3 is TGTGCCAGCAGCATGGGATCTAGCTCCTATAATTCACCCCTCCACTTT.

The gene calls are TRBV7-2 and TRBJ2-1; D ambiguous. This CDR3 spans 14 amino acids. Trimming removed 5 bases from V and 2 bases from J, with 10 bases in between. Germline V gene sequence: CDR1 SGHTA, CDR2 FQGNSA. CDR3 amino acids: CASSGGRTYNEQFF. Here the CDR3 DNA reads TGTGCCAGCAGCGGCGGTAGGACCTACAATGAGCAGTTCTTC. Full variable domain (outside the CDR3, taken from reference TRBV7-2 and TRBJ2-1): GAGVSQSPSNKVTEKGKDVELRCDPISGHTALYWYRQSLGQGLEFLIYFQGNSAPDKSGLPSDRFSAERTGGSVSTLTIQRTQQEDSAVYLCASSGGRTYNEQFFGPGTRLTVL.

To note about this clonotype: A much more abundant neighbour one base away suggests this may be a read error. The chain recombines TRBV18 with TRBJ1-5; TRBD1 is a possible D gene (5 bases). Per the germline V gene, CDR1 is KGHSH and CDR2 is LQKENI. The CDR3 totals 16 residues. Trimming shortened V by 6 bases and J by 4 bases, and 19 bases separated the two germline ends. This chain's CDR3 is CASSSQIGTENQPQHF. CDR3 sequence (DNA): TGTGCCAGCTCTTCCCAAATCGGGACTGAAAATCAGCCCCAGCATTTT.

The table lists this clonotype with many counts. This chain uses TRBV20-1 with TRBJ2-2; possible D gene TRBD2, 5 bases. The CDR3 sequence is 16 residues long. The germline gives CDR1 DFQATT, CDR2 SNEGSKA (reference sequence). Trimming cost V 5 bases and J 4 bases, with 20 bases left between them. DNA for the CDR3: TGCAGTGCTTACTCCGCGGAGGCCCGAGGCACCGGGGAGCTGTTTTTT. Translating gives CSAYSAEARGTGELFF.

This clonotype was recorded a few times. The J gene is TRBJ2-1, the V gene TRBV29-1; D is undetermined. Trimming cost V 8 bases and J 8 bases, with 10 bases left between them. The CDR3 length is 10 residues. The germline gives CDR1 SQVTM, CDR2 ANQGSEA. The CDR3 region is CSLPLDEQFF. The CDR3 DNA reads as TGCAGCCTTCCCCTGGATGAGCAGTTCTTC.

As for this clonotype: A much more abundant neighbour one base away suggests this may be a read error. The chain has TRBV6-1 and TRBJ2-3; tentatively, D is TRBD2 (6 bases). Trimming pared 7 bases from V and 2 bases from J, leaving 16 bases between. Germline V gene data show CDR1 as MNHNS and CDR2 as SASEGT. This CDR3 spans 15 amino acids. The chain's CDR3 is CASMSTWDSTDTQYF. The CDR3 DNA reads TGTGCCAGCATGTCCACCTGGGACTCCACAGATACGCAGTATTTT.